This TCR beta chain comes out of a study of molecular identifiers for immune sequencing clone quantification. Study-wide results and caveats: Barcode-sharing identical TCR molecules could underestimate highly expanded clone sizes.

This clonotype has a count of ten or more. The antigen is undetermined. The V end lost 6 bases, the J end lost 0 bases, and 9 bases lay between the germline ends. This CDR3 is built from 13 residues. Germline CDR1 is DFQATT and CDR2 is SNEGSKA (reference sequence). A single record per CDR3 protein comes from TCRdb applying MiXCR to the PCR reads. The sample holds around 470,000 distinct CDR3 sequences; about 21% are singletons and the top ten take under 0.85%. The gene calls are TRBV20-1 and TRBJ1-5, with D unresolved. The sequence was collected from a human donor in good health. Some libraries in this study had Jurkat cell RNA spiked in. Sequencing was performed on naive CD8+ T cells from blood, with Jurkat cell RNA spiked in. Subset given: FACS-sorted CD8+CD4-CCR7+CD45RA+ naive T cells. The CDR3 DNA is TGCAGTGCCGGGGATTATAGCAATCAGCCCCAGCATTTT. Its protein is CSAGDYSNQPQHF.